These T cell receptor beta chains were read from a single sample in a study of radiotherapy plus CTLA-4 blockade in lung cancer. The assay was immunoSEQ multiplex PCR, and TCRdb's table has in-frame clones only and misses some. Of about 110,000 clones listed, about 83% are singletons. The material sequenced was peripheral blood, taken from a patient treated with radiotherapy plus ipilimumab. These receptors all stem from a human donor with non-small cell lung cancer that progressed on radiotherapy plus ipilimumab. Some clones in this sample may be carry-over from other donors' samples. Both conserved end residues are part of each CDR3. The D gene is left open where the match is weak. The size entry is marked missing in some rows and otherwise reads once, few, many or a size class.

d_gene	v_gene	j_gene	abundance	CDR3nt	CDR3aa
TRBD1	TRBV9	TRBJ1-1	.	TGTGCCAGCAGCGTCGTGACAGGGTCTGAAGCTTTCTTT	CASSVVTGSEAFF
.	TRBV5-8	TRBJ1-2	.	TGTGCCAGCAGCTTGGGGCCTCTAAGCTACACCTTC	CASSLGPLSYTF
.	TRBV4-3	TRBJ1-1	once	TGCGCCAGCAGCCAAGGGGCCCAGCGGGGCACTGAAGCTTTCTTT	CASSQGAQRGTEAFF
TRBD1	TRBV6-1	TRBJ2-7	.	TGTGCCAGCAGTGATTCGACAGGGGGATACGAGCAGTACTTC	CASSDSTGGYEQYF
.	TRBV6-5	TRBJ1-6	.	TGTGCCAGCAGTTACTCAGGGAATGGTAATTCACCCCTCCACTTT	CASSYSGNGNSPLHF
.	TRBV9	TRBJ2-1	.	TGTGCCAGCAGCGTTGGGACCAACAATGAGCAGTTCTTC	CASSVGTNNEQFF
TRBD1	TRBV6-6	TRBJ2-7	.	TGTGCCAGCAGTTACGACAGGGATCTTTCCTACGAGCAGTACTTC	CASSYDRDLSYEQYF
.	TRBV5-6	TRBJ2-7	.	TGTGCCAGCAGCTTGGCCCAGGGAATCGACTACGAGCAGTACTTC	CASSLAQGIDYEQYF
.	TRBV18	TRBJ1-4	.	TGTGCCAGCTCAATCGGACGGACACTTGGAAGTGAAAAACTGTTTTTT	CASSIGRTLGSEKLFF
.	TRBV16	TRBJ1-6	.	TGTGCCAGCAGCCAACGGCAGGGAAGAAATTCACCCCTCCACTTT	CASSQRQGRNSPLHF
.	TRBV5-4	TRBJ1-5	.	TGTGCCAGCAGCTCGACACAGGCTGGGGAAGATCAGCCCCAGCATTTT	CASSSTQAGEDQPQHF
TRBD1	TRBV5-1	TRBJ2-3	.	TGCGCCAGCAGGACATTAACAGGGGCGCTTGGTGATACGCAGTATTTT	CASRTLTGALGDTQYF
TRBD2	TRBV7-3	TRBJ2-5	few	TGTGCCAGCAGCTTTAGCGGGGGGGCCGGAGAGACCCAGTACTTC	CASSFSGGAGETQYF
TRBD2	TRBV5-1	TRBJ2-5	.	TGCGCCAGCAGCAACGGACTAGCGGGAGGAGAGACCCAGTACTTC	CASSNGLAGGETQYF
TRBD2	TRBV4-2	TRBJ2-2	.	TGTGCCAGCAGCCAAGTATCAGGACTAGCGGGGTCCACCGGGGAGCTGTTTTTT	CASSQVSGLAGSTGELFF
.	TRBV28	TRBJ1-3	.	TGTGCCAGCAGTGGGCAGGGCCCTACCAAATACTCTGGAAACACCATATATTTT	CASSGQGPTKYSGNTIYF
TRBD1	TRBV7-3	TRBJ2-3	.	TGTGCCAGCAGCCCAGGGACAGCCTATACGCAGTATTTT	CASSPGTAYTQYF
.	TRBV5-1	TRBJ2-7	.	TGCGCCAGCAGCTTGAGGGAAAGCTCCTACGAGCAGTACTTC	CASSLRESSYEQYF
.	TRBV5-8	TRBJ2-7	.	TGTGCCAGCAGCAAAGCCGGGAACCCCTACGAGCAGTACTTC	CASSKAGNPYEQYF
TRBD1	TRBV7-2	TRBJ1-1	.	TGTGCCAGCAGCTTCATCGCCACAGGGGGAGACACTGAAGCTTTCTTT	CASSFIATGGDTEAFF
.	TRBV9	TRBJ1-1	.	TGTGCCAGCAGCCCCAAAGGTAAGGGATTGAACACTGAAGCTTTCTTT	CASSPKGKGLNTEAFF
.	TRBV19	TRBJ1-1	once	TGTGCCAGTAGGATGGCGGGAAGTGCCACTGAAGCTTTCTTT	CASRMAGSATEAFF
TRBD2	TRBV2	TRBJ2-2	.	TGTGCCAGCAGTGAAGGACTAGCGGGTACCGGGGAGCTGTTTTTT	CASSEGLAGTGELFF
.	TRBV5-5	TRBJ1-2	.	TGTGCCAGCAACCAAATATCAGTTGGCTATGGCTACACCTTC	CASNQISVGYGYTF
.	TRBV7-2	TRBJ2-5	.	TGTGCCAGCAGCCCACCAATGGGACCCCCCAAGACCCAGTACTTC	CASSPPMGPPKTQYF
.	TRBV4-3	TRBJ2-2	once	TGCGCCAGCAGCTCCATCGTCCGGGTCACCGGGGAGCTGTTTTTT	CASSSIVRVTGELFF
.	TRBV6-6	TRBJ2-3	.	TGTGCCAGCAGTTACTCTGGAGATACGCAGTATTTT	CASSYSGDTQYF
TRBD1	TRBV2	TRBJ2-7	.	TGTGCCAGCAGAGACCGCCGGGACAGCGTTTCATACGAGCAGTACTTC	CASRDRRDSVSYEQYF
TRBD2	TRBV4-3	TRBJ2-3	.	TGCGCCAGCAGCCAAGTCCACGGGGGGGGCACAGATACGCAGTATTTT	CASSQVHGGGTDTQYF
TRBD2	TRBV5-1	TRBJ2-2	.	TGCGCCAGCAGCCTGACTAGCGGAAACACCGGGGAGCTGTTTTTT	CASSLTSGNTGELFF
TRBD1	TRBV19	TRBJ1-3	.	TGTGCCAGTAAGCCGGGACAGGGGATCTCTGGAAACACCATATATTTT	CASKPGQGISGNTIYF